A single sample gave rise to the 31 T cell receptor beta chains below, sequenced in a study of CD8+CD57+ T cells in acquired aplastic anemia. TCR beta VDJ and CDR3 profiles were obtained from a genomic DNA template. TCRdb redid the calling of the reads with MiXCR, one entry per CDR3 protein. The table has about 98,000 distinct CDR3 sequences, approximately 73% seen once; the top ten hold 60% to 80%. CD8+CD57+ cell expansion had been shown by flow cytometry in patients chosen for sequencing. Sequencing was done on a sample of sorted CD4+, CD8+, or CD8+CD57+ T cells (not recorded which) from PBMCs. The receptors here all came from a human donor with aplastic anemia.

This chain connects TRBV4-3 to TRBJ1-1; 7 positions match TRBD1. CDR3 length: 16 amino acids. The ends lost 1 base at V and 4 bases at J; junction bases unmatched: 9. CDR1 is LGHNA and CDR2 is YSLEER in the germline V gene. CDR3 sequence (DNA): TGCGCCAGCAGCCAAGTTCAGGGGGTATTGGGCACTGAAGCTTTCTTT. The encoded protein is CASSQVQGVLGTEAFF.

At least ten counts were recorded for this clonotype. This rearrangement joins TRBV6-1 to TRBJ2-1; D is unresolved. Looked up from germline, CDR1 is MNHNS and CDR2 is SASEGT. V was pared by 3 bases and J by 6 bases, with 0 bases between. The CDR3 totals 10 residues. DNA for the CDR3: TGTGCCAGCAGTGACAATGAGCAGTTCTTC. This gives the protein CASSDNEQFF.

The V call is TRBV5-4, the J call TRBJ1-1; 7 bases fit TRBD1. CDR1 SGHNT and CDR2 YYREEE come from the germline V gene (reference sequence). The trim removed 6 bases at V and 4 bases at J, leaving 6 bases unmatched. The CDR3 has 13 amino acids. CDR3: CASNRAGGTEAFF. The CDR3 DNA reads TGTGCCAGCAACCGAGCAGGGGGCACTGAAGCTTTCTTT.

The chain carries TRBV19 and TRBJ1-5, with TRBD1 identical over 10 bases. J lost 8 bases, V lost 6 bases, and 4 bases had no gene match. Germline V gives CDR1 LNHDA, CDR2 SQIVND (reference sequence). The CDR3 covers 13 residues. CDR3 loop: CASRTGGLKPQHF. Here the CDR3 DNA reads TGTGCCAGTAGGACAGGGGGCCTAAAGCCCCAGCATTTT.

The CDR3 sequence: CATSRVGSEAIYEQYF. CDR3 nucleotides: TGTGCCACCAGCAGAGTGGGCAGTGAGGCGATCTACGAGCAGTACTTC. This chain uses TRBV15 with TRBJ2-7; no definite D call. The CDR3 is 16 amino acids. Deletions cut 1 base from V and 3 bases from J, with 16 bases between. Germline V gene sequence: CDR1 LNHNV, CDR2 YYDKDF (reference sequence). Variable domain in full (rest from reference TRBV15 and TRBJ2-7): DAMVIQNPRYQVTQFGKPVTLSCSQTLNHNVMYWYQQKSSQAPKLLFHYYDKDFNNEADTPDNFQSRRPNTSFCFLDIRSPGLGDTAMYLCATSRVGSEAIYEQYFGPGTRLTVT.

CDR3 in amino acids: CASSLGGQGHQPQHF. CDR3 nucleotide sequence: TGTGCCAGCAGCTTAGGGGGACAGGGACATCAGCCCCAGCATTTT. The chain combines TRBV7-6 with TRBJ1-5; 9 bases fit TRBD1. Trimming cost V 1 base and J 5 bases; bases outside gene matches: 3. This CDR3 has 15 residues. Germline values: CDR1 SGHVS, CDR2 FNYEAQ. The full variable domain, with the rest looked up from reference TRBV7-6 and TRBJ1-5, is GAGVSQSPRYKVTKRGQDVALRCDPISGHVSLYWYRQALGQGPEFLTYFNYEAQQDKSGLPNDRFSAERPEGSISTLTIQRTEQRDSAMYRCASSLGGQGHQPQHFGDGTRLSIL.

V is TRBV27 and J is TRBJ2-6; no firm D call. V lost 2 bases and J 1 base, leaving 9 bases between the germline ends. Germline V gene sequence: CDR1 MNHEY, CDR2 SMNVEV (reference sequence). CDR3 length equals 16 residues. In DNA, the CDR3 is TGTGCCAGCAGTTTAACCGTCGGTTCTGGGGCCAACGTCCTGACTTTC. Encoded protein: CASSLTVGSGANVLTF.

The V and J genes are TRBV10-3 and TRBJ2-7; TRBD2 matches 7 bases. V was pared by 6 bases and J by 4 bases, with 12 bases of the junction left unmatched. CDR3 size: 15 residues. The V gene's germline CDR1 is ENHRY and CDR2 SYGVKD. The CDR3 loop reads CAIRDGLDRIYEQYF. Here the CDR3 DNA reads TGTGCCATCAGAGATGGACTAGATCGCATATACGAGCAGTACTTC.

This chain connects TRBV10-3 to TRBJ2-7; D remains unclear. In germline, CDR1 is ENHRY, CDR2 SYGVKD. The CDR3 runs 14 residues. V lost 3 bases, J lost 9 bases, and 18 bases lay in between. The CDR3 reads CAISESVGRVGQYF. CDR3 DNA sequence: TGTGCCATCAGTGAAAGTGTGGGAAGAGTAGGGCAGTACTTC.

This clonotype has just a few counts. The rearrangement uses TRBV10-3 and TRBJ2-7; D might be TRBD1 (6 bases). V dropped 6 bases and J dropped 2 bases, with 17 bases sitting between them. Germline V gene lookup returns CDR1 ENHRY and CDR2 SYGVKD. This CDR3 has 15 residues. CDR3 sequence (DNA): TGTGCCATCAGCGAAGCACAGGGAATCGCCTACGAGCAGTACTTC. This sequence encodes CAISEAQGIAYEQYF.

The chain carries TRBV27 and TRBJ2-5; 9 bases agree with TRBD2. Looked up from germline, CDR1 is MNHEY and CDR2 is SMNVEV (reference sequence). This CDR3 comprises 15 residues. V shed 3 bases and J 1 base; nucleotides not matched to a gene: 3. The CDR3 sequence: CASSFRLAVQETQYF. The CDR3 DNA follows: TGTGCCAGCAGTTTCCGACTAGCGGTCCAAGAGACCCAGTACTTC.

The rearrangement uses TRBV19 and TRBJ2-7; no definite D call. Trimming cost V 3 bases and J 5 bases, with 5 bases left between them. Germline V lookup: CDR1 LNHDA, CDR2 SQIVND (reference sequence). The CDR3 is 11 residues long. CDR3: CASSIGHEQYF. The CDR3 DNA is TGTGCCAGTAGTATTGGACACGAGCAGTACTTC.

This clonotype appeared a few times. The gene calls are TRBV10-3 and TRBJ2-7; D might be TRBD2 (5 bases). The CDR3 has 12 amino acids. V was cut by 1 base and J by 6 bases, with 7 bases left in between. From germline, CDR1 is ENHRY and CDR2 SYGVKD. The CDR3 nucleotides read TGTGCCATCAGTGAGTTGGGGAGCGAGCAGTACTTC. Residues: CAISELGSEQYF.

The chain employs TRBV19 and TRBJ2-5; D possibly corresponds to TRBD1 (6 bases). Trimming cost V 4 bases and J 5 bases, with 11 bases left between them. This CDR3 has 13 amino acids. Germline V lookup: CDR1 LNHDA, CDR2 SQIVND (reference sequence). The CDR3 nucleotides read TGTGCCAGTAGTACAGGGGCTCTGGAGACCCAGTACTTC. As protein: CASSTGALETQYF.

The DNA of the CDR3 is TGCAGCGCTCAGGGACAGAAGAACACCGGGGAGCTGTTTTTT. Its protein product is CSAQGQKNTGELFF. The V call is TRBV29-1, the J call TRBJ2-2; 7 bases are shared with TRBD1. The germline V gene encodes CDR1 SQVTM and CDR2 ANQGSEA. The V segment lost 7 bases and the J segment 1 base; nucleotides outside the gene matches: 6. CDR3 size: 14 residues.

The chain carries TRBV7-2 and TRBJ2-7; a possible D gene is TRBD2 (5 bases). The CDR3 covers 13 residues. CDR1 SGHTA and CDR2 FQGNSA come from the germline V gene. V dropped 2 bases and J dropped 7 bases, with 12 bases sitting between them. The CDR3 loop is CASSLYSAGEQYF. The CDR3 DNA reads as TGTGCCAGCAGCTTATACTCGGCGGGTGAGCAGTACTTC.

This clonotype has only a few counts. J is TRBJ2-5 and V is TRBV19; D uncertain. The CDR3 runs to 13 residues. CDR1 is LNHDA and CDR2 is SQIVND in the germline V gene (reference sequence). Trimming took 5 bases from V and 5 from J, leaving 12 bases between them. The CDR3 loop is CASSVGHGETQYF. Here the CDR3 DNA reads TGTGCCAGTAGTGTGGGCCACGGGGAGACCCAGTACTTC.

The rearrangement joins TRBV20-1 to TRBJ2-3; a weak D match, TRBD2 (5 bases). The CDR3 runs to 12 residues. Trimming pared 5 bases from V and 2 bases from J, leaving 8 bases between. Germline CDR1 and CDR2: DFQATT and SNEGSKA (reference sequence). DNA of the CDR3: TGCAGTGCTGGACTGCACACAGATACGCAGTATTTT. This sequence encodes CSAGLHTDTQYF.

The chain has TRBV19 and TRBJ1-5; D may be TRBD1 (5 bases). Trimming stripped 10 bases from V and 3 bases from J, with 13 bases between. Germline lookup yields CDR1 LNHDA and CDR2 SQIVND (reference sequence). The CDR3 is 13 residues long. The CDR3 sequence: CATRGTLNQPQHF. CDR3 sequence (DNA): TGTGCCACGCGAGGGACTCTCAATCAGCCCCAGCATTTT.

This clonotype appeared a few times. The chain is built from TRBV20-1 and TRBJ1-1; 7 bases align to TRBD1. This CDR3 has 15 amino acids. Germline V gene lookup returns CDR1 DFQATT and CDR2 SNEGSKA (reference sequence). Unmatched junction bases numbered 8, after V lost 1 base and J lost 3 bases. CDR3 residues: CSARGSDQGDTEAFF. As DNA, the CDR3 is TGCAGTGCTAGAGGCTCCGACCAGGGGGACACTGAAGCTTTCTTT.

The CDR3 DNA follows: TGCGCCAGCAGCCAGGTAACAGGGCCAAACACAGATACGCAGTATTTT. It specifies CASSQVTGPNTDTQYF. This rearrangement joins TRBV4-3 to TRBJ2-3; tentatively, D is TRBD1 (6 bases). The germline V gene has CDR1 LGHNA and CDR2 YSLEER. The ends were cut back, 3 bases at V and 2 bases at J, with 15 bases in the middle. This CDR3 has 16 residues.

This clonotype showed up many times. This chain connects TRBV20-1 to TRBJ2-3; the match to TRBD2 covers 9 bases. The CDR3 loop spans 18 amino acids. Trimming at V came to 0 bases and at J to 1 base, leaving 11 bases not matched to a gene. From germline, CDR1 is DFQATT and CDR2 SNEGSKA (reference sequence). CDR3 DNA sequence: TGCAGTGCTAGAGATCCGGCTAGCGGGACGCGGGGCACAGATACGCAGTATTTT. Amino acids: CSARDPASGTRGTDTQYF.

In DNA, the CDR3 is TGTGCCAGCAGCTCACAGGGCTCTGGAGGCCACACCTTC. Translating it yields CASSSQGSGGHTF. The chain employs TRBV7-2 and TRBJ1-2, with D perhaps matching TRBD1 (6 bases). Germline V CDR1 and CDR2: SGHTA, FQGNSA. The CDR3 consists of 13 residues. V shed 4 bases and J shed 12 bases, with 18 bases lying between them.

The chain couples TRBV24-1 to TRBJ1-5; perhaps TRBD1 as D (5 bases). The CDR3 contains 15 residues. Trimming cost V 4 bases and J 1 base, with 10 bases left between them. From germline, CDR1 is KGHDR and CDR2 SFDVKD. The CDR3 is CATSDQGGSNQPQHF. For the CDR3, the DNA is TGTGCCACCAGTGACCAGGGCGGGAGCAATCAGCCCCAGCATTTT.

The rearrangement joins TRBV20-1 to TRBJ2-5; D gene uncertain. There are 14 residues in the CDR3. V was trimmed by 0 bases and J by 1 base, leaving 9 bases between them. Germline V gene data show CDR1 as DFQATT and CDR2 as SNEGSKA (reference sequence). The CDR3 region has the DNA TGCAGTGCTAGAGATCCGATTGGCCAAGAGACCCAGTACTTC. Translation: CSARDPIGQETQYF.

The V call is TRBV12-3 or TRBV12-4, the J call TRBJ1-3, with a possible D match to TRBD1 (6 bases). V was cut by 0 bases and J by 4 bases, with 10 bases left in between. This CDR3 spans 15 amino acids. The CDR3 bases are TGTGCCAGCAGTTTAGCGGGGGCGTCCGGAAACACCATATATTTT. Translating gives CASSLAGASGNTIYF.

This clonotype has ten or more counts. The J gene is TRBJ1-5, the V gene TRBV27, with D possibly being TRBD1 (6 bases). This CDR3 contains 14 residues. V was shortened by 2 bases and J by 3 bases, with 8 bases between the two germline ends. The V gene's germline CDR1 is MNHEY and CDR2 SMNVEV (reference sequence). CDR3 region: CASSLAGDNQPQHF. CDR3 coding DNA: TGTGCCAGCAGTTTAGCAGGGGACAATCAGCCCCAGCATTTT.

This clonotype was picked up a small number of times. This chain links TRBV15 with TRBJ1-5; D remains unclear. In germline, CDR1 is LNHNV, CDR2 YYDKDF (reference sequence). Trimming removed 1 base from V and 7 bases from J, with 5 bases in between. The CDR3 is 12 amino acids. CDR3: CATSRVSQPQHF. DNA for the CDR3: TGTGCCACCAGCAGAGTATCGCAGCCCCAGCATTTT.

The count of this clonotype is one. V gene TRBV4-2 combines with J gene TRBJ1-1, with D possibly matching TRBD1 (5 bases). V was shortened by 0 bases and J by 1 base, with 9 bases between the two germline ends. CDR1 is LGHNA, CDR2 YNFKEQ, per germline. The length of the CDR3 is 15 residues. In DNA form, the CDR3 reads TGTGCCAGCAGCCAAGATTGGGGCGGGAACACTGAAGCTTTCTTT. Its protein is CASSQDWGGNTEAFF.

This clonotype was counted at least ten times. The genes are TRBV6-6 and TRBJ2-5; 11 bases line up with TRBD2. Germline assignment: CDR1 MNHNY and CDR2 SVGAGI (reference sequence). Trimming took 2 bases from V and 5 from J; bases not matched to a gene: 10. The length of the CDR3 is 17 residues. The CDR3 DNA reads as TGTGCCAGCAGTTACCTCCGACTAGCGGGAAACGAGGAGACCCAGTACTTC. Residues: CASSYLRLAGNEETQYF.

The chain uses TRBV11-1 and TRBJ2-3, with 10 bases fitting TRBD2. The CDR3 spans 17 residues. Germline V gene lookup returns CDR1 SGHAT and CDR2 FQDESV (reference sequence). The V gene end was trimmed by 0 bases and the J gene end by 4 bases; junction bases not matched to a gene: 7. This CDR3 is CASSLAQPSGSSDTQYF. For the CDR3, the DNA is TGTGCCAGCAGCTTAGCGCAGCCTAGCGGGAGCTCAGATACGCAGTATTTT.